The clone carrying this T cell receptor beta chain was seen more than once but under ten times. As yet, its antigen is unknown. The germline gives CDR1 SGHNT, CDR2 YYREEE (reference sequence). There are 14 residues in the CDR3. Trimming removed 1 base at V and 5 bases at J, with 12 bases between. One heparinised draw of blood, averaging around 120 mL, came from each donor. This entry is derived from a study of beta chain features in type 1 diabetes. General study results and limits: Among type 1 diabetes patients, VDJ junctions had fewer insertions and more deletions. Across all four CD4+ subsets, people with type 1 diabetes showed modestly shorter TCRB CDR3s.

Reverse transcription of all isolated RNA meant that expressed TCRB transcripts were sequenced. Measured with immunoSEQ multiplex PCR; TCRdb has only the in-frame clones, and not every one. Of about 370,000 clones in the sample, around 10% were seen once. The material sequenced was central memory CD4+ T cells from blood. The chain links TRBV5-4 to TRBJ1-1; D gene uncertain. The TCR originated in a man aged 25-45 years with type 1 diabetes. CDR3 nucleotide sequence: TGTGCCAGCAGCTTGATCCGGGGAGTGACTGAAGCTTTCTTT. Translation gives CASSLIRGVTEAFF.